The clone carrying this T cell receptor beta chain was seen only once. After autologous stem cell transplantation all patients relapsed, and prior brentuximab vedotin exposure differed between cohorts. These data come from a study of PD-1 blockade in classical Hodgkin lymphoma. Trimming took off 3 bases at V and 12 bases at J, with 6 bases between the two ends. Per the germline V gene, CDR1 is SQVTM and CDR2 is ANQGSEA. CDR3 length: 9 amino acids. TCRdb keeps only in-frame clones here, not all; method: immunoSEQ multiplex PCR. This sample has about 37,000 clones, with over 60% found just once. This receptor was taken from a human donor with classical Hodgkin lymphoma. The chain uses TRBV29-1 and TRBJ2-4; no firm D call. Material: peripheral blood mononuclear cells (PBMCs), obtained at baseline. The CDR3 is CSVEKTQYF. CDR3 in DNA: TGCAGCGTTGAGAAGACTCAGTACTTC.